A selection of T cell receptor beta chains follows, all from one sample in a study of cytomegalovirus exposure and HLA in healthy donors. Generated by immunoSEQ multiplex PCR, the TCRdb table keeps only in-frame clones and is missing some. In the table there are about 140,000 clones, over 60% of which are singletons. Sequences were obtained from PBMCs. The origin of the receptors is a man aged 40-49 years in good health and CMV-seropositive. CDR3s include the opening cysteine and the closing phenylalanine or tryptophan. The D gene is left open where the match is weak. Not every row has a clone size; where given, it reads once, few, many or a size class.

size	V	D	J	DNA	CDR3
.	TRBV27	.	TRBJ1-6	TGTGCCAGCAGTTTATCGGGGCAGGGAAATTGGCGTTCACCCCTCCACTTT	CASSLSGQGNWRSPLHF
once	TRBV27	.	TRBJ2-1	TGTGCCAGCAGTTCTTCTCAATTGGGTGTTTGGGCATTCCAGCAGTTCTTC	CASSSSQLGVWAFQQFF
.	TRBV6-4	TRBD1	TRBJ2-7	TGTGCCAGCAGATCAACAGGGGGGTATTCGGCCGAGCAGTACTTC	CASRSTGGYSAEQYF
.	TRBV30	TRBD1	TRBJ1-5	TGTGCCTGGAGTAGCCAGGGGGCTCAGCCCCAGCATTTT	CAWSSQGAQPQHF
.	TRBV7-9	.	TRBJ1-2	TGTGCCAGCAGCTTAGACAGAGGCTACACCTTC	CASSLDRGYTF
.	TRBV7-7	.	TRBJ2-7	TGTGCTAGCAGCTTAGAAGCGGCCAGTAGAAGCGAGCAGTACTTC	CASSLEAASRSEQYF
once	TRBV7-2	.	TRBJ2-2	TGTGCCAGCAGCTCCGAGGGCCACGGGGAGCTGTTTTTT	CASSSEGHGELFF
.	TRBV4-3	TRBD2	TRBJ2-3	TGCGCCAGCAGCCAAGATCCGGGGGGGGTGGATACGCAGTATTTT	CASSQDPGGVDTQYF
.	TRBV7-9	TRBD2	TRBJ2-3	TGTGCCAGCAGCTTTGGACTAGCATTGGGAGATACGCAGTATTTT	CASSFGLALGDTQYF
.	TRBV9	.	TRBJ1-1	TGTGCCAGCAGCCAAAAGGGGGGGACTGAAGCTTTCTTT	CASSQKGGTEAFF
.	TRBV5-1	TRBD1	TRBJ2-1	TGCGCCAGCAGCTTTTGGGGACAGGGAGTTGTCGATGAGCAGTTCTTC	CASSFWGQGVVDEQFF
few	TRBV4-3	TRBD2	TRBJ2-1	TGCGCCAGCAGCCAAGATCTTGCGCTAGCGGGAGGCGCTAATGAGCAGTTCTTC	CASSQDLALAGGANEQFF
.	TRBV18	.	TRBJ1-1	TGTGCCAGCTCACCGAGTAGCAGCACTGAAGCTTTCTTT	CASSPSSSTEAFF
.	TRBV29-1	.	TRBJ2-3	TGCAGCGTCATTCCTCAGGCAGATACGCAGTATTTT	CSVIPQADTQYF
few	TRBV5-6	TRBD1	TRBJ2-1	TGTGCCAGCAGCAACAGGGGACGCTCCTACAATGAGCAGTTCTTC	CASSNRGRSYNEQFF
few	TRBV9	TRBD1	TRBJ2-1	TGTGCCAGCAGCACCCGACAGGGGAAGAATGAGCAGTTCTTC	CASSTRQGKNEQFF
.	TRBV14	.	TRBJ2-1	TGTGCCAGCAGCCAAGGACTTAGGGGCTCCTACAATGAGCAGTTCTTC	CASSQGLRGSYNEQFF
.	TRBV25-1	.	TRBJ1-3	TGTGCCAGCAGTATAAGGGGCCCTGGAAACACCATATATTTT	CASSIRGPGNTIYF
.	TRBV7-9	.	TRBJ2-6	TGTGCCAGCAGCATTCAGGGGGGTGGGGCCAACGTCCTGACTTTC	CASSIQGGGANVLTF
.	TRBV5-1	TRBD2	TRBJ2-7	TGCGCCAGCAGCCCTAGCGGGTACTCCTACGAGCAGTACTTC	CASSPSGYSYEQYF
.	TRBV4-2	TRBD1	TRBJ2-5	TGTGCCAGCAGCCAAGAACCGAGACAGGGGGCAGAGACCCAGTACTTC	CASSQEPRQGAETQYF
.	TRBV4-3	.	TRBJ2-3	TGCGCCAGCAGCCAAGCCCCACGGGAGAGCACAGATACGCAGTATTTT	CASSQAPRESTDTQYF
.	TRBV7-9	TRBD1	TRBJ1-3	TGTGCCAGCAGCTCGGCCTGGGTCCGGACAGGGGGCTCGGGGAACACCATATATTTT	CASSSAWVRTGGSGNTIYF
.	TRBV5-4	TRBD2	TRBJ2-3	TGTGCCAGCAGCCCCGGGGGGGCCGGGGCAGATACGCAGTATTTT	CASSPGGAGADTQYF
.	TRBV19	TRBD1	TRBJ1-5	TGTGCCAGTAGTAAAGGGCCAGGGGGCCGAAACAATCAGCCCCAGCATTTT	CASSKGPGGRNNQPQHF
few	TRBV14	TRBD2	TRBJ2-3	TGTGCCAGCAGCCAAGCGGGGGGGCTTATTCGAGGAGATACGCAGTATTTT	CASSQAGGLIRGDTQYF
.	TRBV25-1	TRBD2	TRBJ2-7	TGTGCCAGCAGTGAATATCCTAGCGGGGACTACGAGCAGTACTTC	CASSEYPSGDYEQYF
many	TRBV7-9	TRBD2	TRBJ2-3	TGTGCCAGCAGCCCGGGACTAGCGGGAGTAGCAGATACGCAGTATTTT	CASSPGLAGVADTQYF
once	TRBV18	TRBD1	TRBJ2-2	TGTGCCAGCTCACCACCCACAGGGGGAAGAGGCACCGGGGAGCTGTTTTTT	CASSPPTGGRGTGELFF
.	TRBV9	.	TRBJ2-6	TGTGCCAGCAGCGTAGGACAGGCTATCATCTCTGGGGCCAACGTCCTGACTTTC	CASSVGQAIISGANVLTF
.	TRBV18	.	TRBJ1-1	TGTGCCAGCTCACCGCAGGCAGGGCTAGTATCCGGGAACACTGAAGCTTTCTTT	CASSPQAGLVSGNTEAFF
.	TRBV4-2	TRBD1	TRBJ2-7	TGTGCCAGCAGCCAAGCGTTAGAGGGGGCATTAACCTACGAGCAGTACTTC	CASSQALEGALTYEQYF
.	TRBV5-1	TRBD2	TRBJ2-3	TGCGCCAGCAGCATGTTAGCGGGAGTAGTTTCAGGGGATACGCAGTATTTT	CASSMLAGVVSGDTQYF
.	TRBV18	.	TRBJ2-7	TGTGCCAGCTCACCAGTAAGGGGCAGCTCCTACGAGCAGTACTTC	CASSPVRGSSYEQYF
.	TRBV4-3	TRBD1	TRBJ1-6	TGCGCCAGCAGCCAAGATGGCGGACAGGGCAAGAGGAATTCACCCCTCCACTTT	CASSQDGGQGKRNSPLHF
.	TRBV28	.	TRBJ1-2	TGTGCCAGCGGCCCCCAGTATGGCTACACCTTC	CASGPQYGYTF
once	TRBV7-2	TRBD1	TRBJ1-4	TGTGCCAGCAGCTTAACTCCAGGGGGCTTTAATGAAAAACTGTTTTTT	CASSLTPGGFNEKLFF
.	TRBV7-2	TRBD1	TRBJ1-4	TGTGCCAGCAGCCCGGGACAGGGGGTAGATGAAAAACTGTTTTTT	CASSPGQGVDEKLFF
.	TRBV6-1	TRBD1	TRBJ1-5	TGTGCCAGCAGTGACAGAACAGGGGAGACGAGCAATCAGCCCCAGCATTTT	CASSDRTGETSNQPQHF
.	TRBV4-3	TRBD2	TRBJ2-1	TGCGCCAGCAGCCTAGGTCGGTGGGAGGGTGGCAATGAGCAGTTCTTC	CASSLGRWEGGNEQFF